Listed below are T cell receptor beta chains from one sample, sequenced in a study of shared clonotypes between healthy human individuals. Clones were read by immunoSEQ multiplex PCR, and TCRdb kept only the in-frame ones, dropping some. The sample gives about 510,000 clones, 60% to 80% of which show up once; 9.5% to 15% is in the top ten. The sequenced sample consisted of PBMCs. These receptors were collected from a woman aged 40-49 years in good health. Some clones in this sample may be carry-over from other donors' samples. Both conserved end residues are trimmed from each CDR3. Fields, in order: V gene, CDR3 protein.

TRBV30 AVRYQRGALITEAF
TRBV15 ATSRGRGPAYNEQF
TRBV2 ASSGQVGEKLF
TRBV5-1 ASSKIEGGANEQF
TRBV6-6 ASSLGTGYEQY
TRBV28 ASSFWGGQETQY
TRBV7-9 ASSLDTGAREKSEAF
TRBV5-1 ASSLGGGRGYYGYT
TRBV6-5 ASSPQDLGRETQY
TRBV18 ASSPPGRNYGYT
TRBV7-6 ASSPAGEGSSGNTIY
TRBV11-2 ASSLYAGNTIY
TRBV28 ASSLPTGQGADEQY
TRBV7-9 ASSYTSTGTYTGELF
TRBV11-2 ASSLGQDDGYT
TRBV28 ASSLSRYGYT
TRBV7-9 ASSSAPTRYEQY
TRBV19 ASTRGQKPTEAF
TRBV6-4 ASSVQPGDFEAF
TRBV7-9 ASRDPGTGAYNEQF
TRBV6-4 ASSGGGFITEAF
TRBV12-1 ASSAGGGANPPYNEQF
TRBV9 ASSVVDAYGYT
TRBV7-6 ASSSRGVGDGSYEQY
TRBV7-7 ASSLVAGGRNEQF
TRBV7-2 ASSLRGESNQPQH
TRBV28 ASKWAGGYEQY
TRBV18 ASSPSRQGGGEQY
TRBV30 AWSVRTDYEQY
TRBV19 ASSTPAAVLF
TRBV18 ASSDGTDYTEAF
TRBV7-8 ASSRTPGTGYEQY
TRBV4-2 ASSQRSQGNTIY